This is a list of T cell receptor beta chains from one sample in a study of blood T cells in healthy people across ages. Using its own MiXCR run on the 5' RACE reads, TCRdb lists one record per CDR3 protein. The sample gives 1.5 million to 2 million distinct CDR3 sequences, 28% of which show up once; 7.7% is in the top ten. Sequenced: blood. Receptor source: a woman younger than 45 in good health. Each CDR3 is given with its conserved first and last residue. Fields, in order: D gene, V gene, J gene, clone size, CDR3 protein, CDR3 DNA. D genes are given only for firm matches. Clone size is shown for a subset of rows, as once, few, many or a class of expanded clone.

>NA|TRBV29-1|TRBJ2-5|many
CSVEETQYF
TGCAGCGTTGAAGAGACCCAGTACTTC
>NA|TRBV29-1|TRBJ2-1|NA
CSVEEGSYNEQFF
TGCAGCGTTGAGGAGGGGTCCTACAATGAGCAGTTCTTC
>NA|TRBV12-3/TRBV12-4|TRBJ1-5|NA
CASSILSSNQPQHF
TGTGCCAGCAGTATTCTATCTAGCAATCAGCCCCAGCATTTT
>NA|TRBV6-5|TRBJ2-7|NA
CASSRLTAKPSYEQYF
TGTGCCAGCAGTAGGTTAACAGCCAAACCCTCCTACGAGCAGTACTTC
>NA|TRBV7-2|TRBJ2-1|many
CASSSSDYLDEQFF
TGTGCCAGCAGCTCCTCGGACTATCTTGATGAGCAGTTCTTC
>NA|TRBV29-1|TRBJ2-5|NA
CSAEGAGRETQYF
TGCAGCGCTGAAGGCGCGGGAAGAGAGACCCAGTACTTC
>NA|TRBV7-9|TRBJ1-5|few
CASSRDTDTNQPQHF
TGTGCCAGCAGCAGGGACACGGATACCAATCAGCCCCAGCATTTT
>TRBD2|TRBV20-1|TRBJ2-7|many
CSAEGLAGGPFNYEQYF
TGCAGTGCTGAAGGGCTAGCGGGGGGCCCCTTTAACTACGAGCAGTACTTC
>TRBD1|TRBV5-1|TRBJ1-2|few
CASTYGQANYGYTF
TGCGCCAGCACCTATGGACAGGCGAACTATGGCTACACCTTC
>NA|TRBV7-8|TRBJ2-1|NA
CASGQPQGYNEQFF
TGTGCCAGCGGTCAGCCCCAGGGGTACAATGAGCAGTTCTTC
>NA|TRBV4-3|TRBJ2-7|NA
CASSQRPGLQIYEQYF
TGCGCCAGCAGCCAACGACCGGGACTCCAAATCTACGAGCAGTACTTC
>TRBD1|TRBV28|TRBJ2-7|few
CASSFHRGASSYEQYF
TGTGCCAGCAGTTTTCACAGGGGGGCGAGCTCCTACGAGCAGTACTTC
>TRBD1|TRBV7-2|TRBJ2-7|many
CASSWTGGAQWAYEQYF
TGTGCCAGCAGTTGGACAGGGGGCGCTCAGTGGGCCTACGAGCAGTACTTC
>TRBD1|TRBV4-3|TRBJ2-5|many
CASSQDGRGQGETQYF
TGCGCCAGCAGCCAAGATGGGAGGGGACAGGGAGAGACCCAGTACTTC
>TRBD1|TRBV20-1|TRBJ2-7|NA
CSARDIGQGSYEQYF
TGCAGTGCTAGAGATATAGGACAGGGGAGTTACGAGCAGTACTTC
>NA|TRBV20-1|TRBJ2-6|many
CSAQNRDSGANVLTF
TGCAGTGCTCAAAACAGGGATTCTGGGGCCAACGTCCTGACTTTC
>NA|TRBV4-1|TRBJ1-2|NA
CASSQVGRVSYGYTF
TGCGCCAGCAGCCAAGTGGGGCGAGTTAGCTATGGCTACACCTTC
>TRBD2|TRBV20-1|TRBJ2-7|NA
CSGTSGNSYEQYF
TGCAGTGGGACTAGCGGGAACTCCTACGAGCAGTACTTC
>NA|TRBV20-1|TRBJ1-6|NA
CSARGPAGSYNSPLHF
TGCAGTGCTAGAGGCCCTGCCGGGTCCTATAATTCACCCCTCCACTTT
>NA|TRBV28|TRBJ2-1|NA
CASSLPGTVNEQFF
TGTGCCAGCAGTTTGCCGGGGACGGTCAATGAGCAGTTCTTC
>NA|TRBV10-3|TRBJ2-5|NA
CAISEVAGAQETQYF
TGTGCCATCAGTGAGGTCGCGGGTGCCCAGGAGACCCAGTACTTC
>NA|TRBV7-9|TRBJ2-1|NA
CASPPRDRLNEQFF
TGTGCCAGCCCTCCCCGGGACCGTCTTAATGAGCAGTTCTTC
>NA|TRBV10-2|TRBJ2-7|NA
CASREWREMDEQYF
TGCGCCAGCAGGGAGTGGAGGGAAATGGACGAGCAGTACTTC
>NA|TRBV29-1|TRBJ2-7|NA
CSVEDLFGADYLKEQYF
TGCAGCGTTGAAGATCTTTTTGGGGCGGACTACCTTAAGGAGCAGTACTTC
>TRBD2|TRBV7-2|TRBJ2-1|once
CASSLGAGGGRGKQFF
TGTGCCAGCAGTTTAGGGGCGGGAGGTGGTCGGGGGAAGCAGTTCTTC
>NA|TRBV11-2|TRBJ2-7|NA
CASSTLQGLVSEQYF
TGTGCCAGCAGCACCCTTCAAGGACTTGTCTCCGAGCAGTACTTC
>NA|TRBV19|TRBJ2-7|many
CASSIYHLEEQYF
TGTGCCAGTAGTATATACCACCTGGAGGAGCAGTACTTC
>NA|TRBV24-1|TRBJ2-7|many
CATSDSASIGYEQYF
TGTGCCACCAGTGATTCAGCGTCGATTGGATACGAGCAGTACTTC
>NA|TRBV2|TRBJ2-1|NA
CASRPENNEQFF
TGTGCCAGCAGACCCGAAAACAATGAGCAGTTCTTC
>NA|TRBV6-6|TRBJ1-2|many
CASRGGGYGYTF
TGTGCCAGCCGCGGCGGGGGTTATGGCTACACCTTC
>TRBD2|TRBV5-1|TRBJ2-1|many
CASSFAGGNEQFF
TGTGCCAGCAGCTTCGCGGGGGGGAATGAGCAGTTCTTC
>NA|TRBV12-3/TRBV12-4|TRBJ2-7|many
CASSPGTDGSYEQYF
TGTGCCAGCAGCCCGGGGACGGACGGCTCCTACGAGCAGTACTTC
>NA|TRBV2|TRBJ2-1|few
CASSQIKPGLSYNEQFF
TGTGCCAGCAGTCAAATAAAACCAGGGCTCTCCTACAATGAGCAGTTCTTC
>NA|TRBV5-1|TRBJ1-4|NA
CASSLEPGATNEKLFF
TGCGCCAGCAGCTTGGAACCGGGAGCAACTAATGAAAAACTGTTTTTT
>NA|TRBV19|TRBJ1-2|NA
CASSTLAAGYTF
TGTGCCAGTAGTACCCTCGCCGCGGGCTACACCTTC
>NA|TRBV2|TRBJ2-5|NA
CASSSRIIGETQYF
TGTGCCAGCAGTTCTAGAATCATTGGAGAGACCCAGTACTTC
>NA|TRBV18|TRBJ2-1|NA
CASSALGHDEQFF
TGTGCCAGCTCCGCCTTGGGTCACGATGAGCAGTTCTTC
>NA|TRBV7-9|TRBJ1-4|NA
CASSFTSGEKRFF
TGTGCCAGCAGCTTTACATCAGGGGAAAAACGGTTTTTT
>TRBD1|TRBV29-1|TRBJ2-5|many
CSVEDMDRVETQYF
TGCAGCGTTGAAGATATGGACAGGGTAGAGACCCAGTACTTC
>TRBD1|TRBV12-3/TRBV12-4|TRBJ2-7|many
CASGSQGTYEQYF
TGTGCCAGCGGGTCACAGGGGACCTACGAGCAGTACTTC
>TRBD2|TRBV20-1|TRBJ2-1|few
CSAPMLASGRPQQFF
TGCAGTGCCCCCATGCTCGCTAGCGGGAGGCCCCAGCAGTTCTTC
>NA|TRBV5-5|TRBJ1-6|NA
CASSLPTGGLHF
TGTGCCAGCAGCCTCCCCACTGGGGGGCTCCACTTT
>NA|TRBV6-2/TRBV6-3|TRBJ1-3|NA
CASSQQDSGNTIYF
TGTGCCAGCAGCCAACAGGACTCTGGAAACACCATATATTTT
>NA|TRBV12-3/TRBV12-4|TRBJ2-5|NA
CASSRQSAGKETQYF
TGTGCCAGCAGTCGACAGAGCGCGGGTAAAGAGACCCAGTACTTC
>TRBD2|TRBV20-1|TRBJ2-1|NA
CSARGTETSVNEQFF
TGCAGTGCTAGAGGGACCGAGACTAGCGTCAATGAGCAGTTCTTC
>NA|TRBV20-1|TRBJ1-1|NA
CSARQGNRFDEAFF
TGCAGTGCTAGGCAGGGGAACAGATTCGATGAAGCTTTCTTT
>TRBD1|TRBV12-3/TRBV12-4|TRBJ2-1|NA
CASSQGADNEQFF
TGTGCCAGCAGCCAGGGGGCGGACAATGAGCAGTTCTTC
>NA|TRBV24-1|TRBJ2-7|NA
CATSDPSTMNNEQYF
TGTGCCACCAGTGACCCTTCAACAATGAACAATGAGCAGTACTTC
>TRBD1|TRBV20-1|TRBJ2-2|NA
CSARGATGEETGELFF
TGCAGTGCTAGAGGGGCGACAGGGGAAGAGACCGGGGAGCTGTTTTTT
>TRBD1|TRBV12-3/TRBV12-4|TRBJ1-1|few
CATGDREYTEAFF
TGTGCCACCGGGGACAGGGAGTACACTGAAGCTTTCTTT
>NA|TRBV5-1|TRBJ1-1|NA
CASSLGWGEMNTEAFF
TGCGCCAGCAGCTTGGGGTGGGGAGAGATGAACACTGAAGCTTTCTTT
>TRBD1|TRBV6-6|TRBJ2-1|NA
CASSGQGSDEQFF
TGTGCCAGCAGCGGACAGGGCAGCGATGAGCAGTTCTTC
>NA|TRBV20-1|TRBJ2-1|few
CSARSARLGHEQFF
TGCAGTGCTAGGTCGGCGCGCCTAGGTCATGAGCAGTTCTTC
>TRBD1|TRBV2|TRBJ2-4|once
CASSEGTGAHYKNIQYF
TGTGCCAGCAGCGAGGGGACAGGGGCCCATTACAAAAACATTCAGTACTTC
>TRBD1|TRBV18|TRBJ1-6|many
CASSQDRVNSPLHF
TGTGCCAGCTCACAAGACAGGGTCAATTCACCCCTCCACTTT
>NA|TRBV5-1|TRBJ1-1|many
CASREVVNTEAFF
TGCGCCAGCAGGGAGGTGGTGAACACTGAAGCTTTCTTT
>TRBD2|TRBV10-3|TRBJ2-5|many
CAISEGTSGVKETQYF
TGTGCCATCAGTGAGGGGACTAGCGGGGTGAAAGAGACCCAGTACTTC
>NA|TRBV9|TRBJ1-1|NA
CASTTGPLNTEAFF
TGTGCCAGCACGACAGGCCCACTGAACACTGAAGCTTTCTTT
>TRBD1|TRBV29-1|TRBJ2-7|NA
CSVETGSSYNEQYF
TGCAGCGTCGAGACAGGGAGCTCCTACAATGAGCAGTACTTC